The rows below give T cell receptor beta chains drawn from one sample of a study of blood T cell repertoires in COVID-19. Sequencing used immunoSEQ multiplex PCR; TCRdb keeps in-frame clones, though not all of them. Of approximately 220,000 clones in the sample, 85% to 90% were seen once. Sequencing input: PBMCs or T cells enriched from blood (not recorded which). These receptors all stem from a man aged 30 to 39 who had been exposed to COVID-19. Both conserved end residues are part of each CDR3. A D gene is named only where the DNA matches it firmly. Where a row states a size, it is once, few, many or the class of an expanded clone; other rows omit it.

CDR3nt: TGTGCCAACACCAATAGGGGGTTTGGCTACACCTTC; CDR3aa: CANTNRGFGYTF; v_gene: TRBV12-3/TRBV12-4; d_gene: .; abundance: .; j_gene: TRBJ1-2
CDR3nt: TGTGCCAGCACGACAGGGTACACTGAAGCTTTCTTT; CDR3aa: CASTTGYTEAFF; v_gene: TRBV19; d_gene: TRBD1; abundance: .; j_gene: TRBJ1-1
CDR3nt: TGTGCCAGCAGCCGGCGGGGAAGCTCCTACGAGCAGTACTTC; CDR3aa: CASSRRGSSYEQYF; v_gene: TRBV5-6; d_gene: .; abundance: .; j_gene: TRBJ2-7
CDR3nt: TGTAGCTACAGGGGGAACCTCTCTGGGGCCAACGTCCTGACTTTC; CDR3aa: CSYRGNLSGANVLTF; v_gene: TRBV25-1; d_gene: TRBD1; abundance: .; j_gene: TRBJ2-6
CDR3nt: TGTGCCAGCCTATCGGGGGGCCGGGTCAATGAGCAGTTCTTC; CDR3aa: CASLSGGRVNEQFF; v_gene: TRBV27; d_gene: .; abundance: .; j_gene: TRBJ2-1
CDR3nt: TGTGCCAGCGGGGCTGGCAGGGCAAGCTCCTACAATGAGCAGTTCTTC; CDR3aa: CASGAGRASSYNEQFF; v_gene: TRBV3-1/TRBV3-2; d_gene: .; abundance: .; j_gene: TRBJ2-1
CDR3nt: TGTGCCTGGAGTGAGAGAGGGACTGAAGCTTTCTTT; CDR3aa: CAWSERGTEAFF; v_gene: TRBV30; d_gene: .; abundance: .; j_gene: TRBJ1-1
CDR3nt: TGTGCCAGCAGTCGGAGGGACGAGCAGTACTTC; CDR3aa: CASSRRDEQYF; v_gene: TRBV12-3/TRBV12-4; d_gene: .; abundance: .; j_gene: TRBJ2-7
CDR3nt: TGCAGCGTCGTGTACTCCTACGAGCAGTACTTC; CDR3aa: CSVVYSYEQYF; v_gene: TRBV29-1; d_gene: .; abundance: .; j_gene: TRBJ2-7
CDR3nt: TGTGCCAGCAAAGAACAGTACGGTGTTGGCGGGGAGCTGTTTTTT; CDR3aa: CASKEQYGVGGELFF; v_gene: TRBV3-1/TRBV3-2; d_gene: .; abundance: .; j_gene: TRBJ2-2
CDR3nt: TGTGCCAGCAGCGCATCCGCCTACGGCTACACCTTC; CDR3aa: CASSASAYGYTF; v_gene: TRBV7-9; d_gene: .; abundance: .; j_gene: TRBJ1-2
CDR3nt: TGTGCCAGCAGCCAGGGGGGAGTGCACGAGCAGTACTTC; CDR3aa: CASSQGGVHEQYF; v_gene: TRBV3-1/TRBV3-2; d_gene: .; abundance: .; j_gene: TRBJ2-7
CDR3nt: TGTGCCAGTAGTATGCCATCCAGGGGAGGGCCAATGGTCTACACCTTC; CDR3aa: CASSMPSRGGPMVYTF; v_gene: TRBV19; d_gene: .; abundance: .; j_gene: TRBJ1-2
CDR3nt: TGTGCCAGCAGCCAAATAGGGGGATATAATTCACCCCTCCACTTT; CDR3aa: CASSQIGGYNSPLHF; v_gene: TRBV3-1/TRBV3-2; d_gene: .; abundance: .; j_gene: TRBJ1-6
CDR3nt: TGCGCCAGCAGAGGACAGGGACCGAACACTGAAGCTTTCTTT; CDR3aa: CASRGQGPNTEAFF; v_gene: TRBV5-1; d_gene: TRBD1; abundance: .; j_gene: TRBJ1-1
CDR3nt: TGCGCCAGCAGCCGACAATCTCTGCCTACGGGGGGCAGACCTAATGAAAAACTGTTTTTT; CDR3aa: CASSRQSLPTGGRPNEKLFF; v_gene: TRBV4-1; d_gene: .; abundance: .; j_gene: TRBJ1-4
CDR3nt: TGTGCCAGCAGCCCCGCGGGGACTGGTCGAGATACGCAGTATTTT; CDR3aa: CASSPAGTGRDTQYF; v_gene: TRBV7-2; d_gene: .; abundance: .; j_gene: TRBJ2-3
CDR3nt: TGCAGCGTTGAAGATACAACAGGCTATGGCTACACCTTC; CDR3aa: CSVEDTTGYGYTF; v_gene: TRBV29-1; d_gene: .; abundance: .; j_gene: TRBJ1-2
CDR3nt: TGTGCCAGCAGTCAGTCGACAGCCTACACTGAAGCTTTCTTT; CDR3aa: CASSQSTAYTEAFF; v_gene: TRBV6-5; d_gene: .; abundance: many; j_gene: TRBJ1-1
CDR3nt: TGTGCCAGCAGTTACTCAGGGGTTTCGAATTCACCCCTCCACTTT; CDR3aa: CASSYSGVSNSPLHF; v_gene: TRBV6-5; d_gene: .; abundance: .; j_gene: TRBJ1-6
CDR3nt: TGTGCCAGCAGCGCTCAGGGGACAGGGTACGAGCAGTACTTC; CDR3aa: CASSAQGTGYEQYF; v_gene: TRBV5-4; d_gene: TRBD1; abundance: .; j_gene: TRBJ2-7
CDR3nt: TGCGCCAGCAGCCAGCCGGGACAGGTCTATGGCTACACCTTC; CDR3aa: CASSQPGQVYGYTF; v_gene: TRBV4-1; d_gene: TRBD1; abundance: .; j_gene: TRBJ1-2
CDR3nt: TGTGCCAGCAGCGTAGAAGTTGGGGGCCCTGGAAACACCATATATTTT; CDR3aa: CASSVEVGGPGNTIYF; v_gene: TRBV9; d_gene: .; abundance: .; j_gene: TRBJ1-3
CDR3nt: TGCAGCGTTGGCCGGGGGGCGAACACTGAAGCTTTCTTT; CDR3aa: CSVGRGANTEAFF; v_gene: TRBV29-1; d_gene: .; abundance: .; j_gene: TRBJ1-1
CDR3nt: TGTGCCAGCAGTGAGGGGGCAGGATATGGCTACACCTTC; CDR3aa: CASSEGAGYGYTF; v_gene: TRBV25-1; d_gene: .; abundance: .; j_gene: TRBJ1-2
CDR3nt: TGTGCCAGCAGCCCCCCGGGGGGTAAATATGCTGGAAACACCATATATTTT; CDR3aa: CASSPPGGKYAGNTIYF; v_gene: TRBV9; d_gene: .; abundance: .; j_gene: TRBJ1-3
CDR3nt: TGTGCCAGCAGCTTAGTTGTCGGTTCCTCTGGAAACACCATATATTTT; CDR3aa: CASSLVVGSSGNTIYF; v_gene: TRBV7-9; d_gene: .; abundance: .; j_gene: TRBJ1-3
CDR3nt: TGTGCCAGCACTCCTTCTAGCGGGGGGTCCTACGAGCAGTACTTC; CDR3aa: CASTPSSGGSYEQYF; v_gene: TRBV25-1; d_gene: TRBD2; abundance: .; j_gene: TRBJ2-7
CDR3nt: TGTGCCAGCAGCGTAGACGGTCTAGCTCCGAACACTGAAGCTTTCTTT; CDR3aa: CASSVDGLAPNTEAFF; v_gene: TRBV9; d_gene: .; abundance: .; j_gene: TRBJ1-1
CDR3nt: TGTGCCAGCAGTGCAACTTTTCAGGGAGGCGGGGACAACATTCAGTACTTC; CDR3aa: CASSATFQGGGDNIQYF; v_gene: TRBV6-1; d_gene: .; abundance: once; j_gene: TRBJ2-4
CDR3nt: TGCGCCAGCAGCCAACGACAGATAAATCAGCCCCAGCATTTT; CDR3aa: CASSQRQINQPQHF; v_gene: TRBV4-1; d_gene: .; abundance: .; j_gene: TRBJ1-5
CDR3nt: TGCGCCAGCAGCTTGAACGCGGAAGCTGGAAACACCATATATTTT; CDR3aa: CASSLNAEAGNTIYF; v_gene: TRBV5-1; d_gene: .; abundance: .; j_gene: TRBJ1-3
CDR3nt: TGTGCCAGCAGCTTAGGTGGGGACAATAATAATTCACCCCTCCACTTT; CDR3aa: CASSLGGDNNNSPLHF; v_gene: TRBV7-2; d_gene: .; abundance: .; j_gene: TRBJ1-6
CDR3nt: TGCAGTGCTAGTGAGGGTTCCGGGCCCGCGGGGGAGCAGTACTTC; CDR3aa: CSASEGSGPAGEQYF; v_gene: TRBV20-1; d_gene: .; abundance: once; j_gene: TRBJ2-7
CDR3nt: TGTGCCAGCAGCCAAGCGCAGGTATCCTATAATTCACCCCTCCACTTT; CDR3aa: CASSQAQVSYNSPLHF; v_gene: TRBV14; d_gene: .; abundance: .; j_gene: TRBJ1-6
CDR3nt: TGTGCCAGCAGCCAGGGACAGGGGTTGAACACTGAAGCTTTCTTT; CDR3aa: CASSQGQGLNTEAFF; v_gene: TRBV3-1/TRBV3-2; d_gene: TRBD1; abundance: .; j_gene: TRBJ1-1
CDR3nt: TGTGCCAGCGCTACTAGCGGTCCTACAGATACGCAGTATTTT; CDR3aa: CASATSGPTDTQYF; v_gene: TRBV6-5; d_gene: TRBD2; abundance: .; j_gene: TRBJ2-3
CDR3nt: TGTGCCAGCAGCGTAGGGACTAGCGGGGGCATGGGAAATGCCGGGGAGCTGTTTTTT; CDR3aa: CASSVGTSGGMGNAGELFF; v_gene: TRBV9; d_gene: TRBD2; abundance: .; j_gene: TRBJ2-2
CDR3nt: TGTGCCAGCTCACAATCAGTGAATGGCAATCAGCCCCAGCATTTT; CDR3aa: CASSQSVNGNQPQHF; v_gene: TRBV18; d_gene: .; abundance: once; j_gene: TRBJ1-5
CDR3nt: TGCAGCGTTCCGGGACTAGCGGTTCAAGAGACCCAGTACTTC; CDR3aa: CSVPGLAVQETQYF; v_gene: TRBV29-1; d_gene: TRBD2; abundance: .; j_gene: TRBJ2-5
CDR3nt: TGTGCCAGTCGGACTAGCGGGGGCACAGATACGCAGTATTTT; CDR3aa: CASRTSGGTDTQYF; v_gene: TRBV19; d_gene: TRBD2; abundance: .; j_gene: TRBJ2-3
CDR3nt: TGCGCCAGCAGCCAAGTGGGGGCGCGGGACAATGAGCAGTTCTTC; CDR3aa: CASSQVGARDNEQFF; v_gene: TRBV4-3; d_gene: .; abundance: once; j_gene: TRBJ2-1
CDR3nt: TGTGCCAGCAGTGAAGACTCGATCTCTGGAAACACCATATATTTT; CDR3aa: CASSEDSISGNTIYF; v_gene: TRBV2; d_gene: .; abundance: .; j_gene: TRBJ1-3
CDR3nt: TGTGCCAGCAGTTCGCAGGGGGCGCGTGGCTACACCTTC; CDR3aa: CASSSQGARGYTF; v_gene: TRBV28; d_gene: TRBD1; abundance: .; j_gene: TRBJ1-2
CDR3nt: TGTGCCAGCAGCAGATCGACATCCCTCAGCTCCTATAATTCACCCCTCCACTTT; CDR3aa: CASSRSTSLSSYNSPLHF; v_gene: TRBV5-6; d_gene: .; abundance: .; j_gene: TRBJ1-6
CDR3nt: TGTGCCAGCAGTTTTTCTAGCCCGATACGGAATGAGCAGTTCTTC; CDR3aa: CASSFSSPIRNEQFF; v_gene: TRBV6-2/TRBV6-3; d_gene: .; abundance: .; j_gene: TRBJ2-1
CDR3nt: TGTGCCAGCAGACTTACAGGGAAGGACACTGAAGCTTTCTTT; CDR3aa: CASRLTGKDTEAFF; v_gene: TRBV6-1; d_gene: .; abundance: .; j_gene: TRBJ1-1
CDR3nt: TGCAGAGTCAGGGATAACTATGGCTACACCTTC; CDR3aa: CRVRDNYGYTF; v_gene: TRBV29-1; d_gene: .; abundance: .; j_gene: TRBJ1-2
CDR3nt: TGTGCCAGCAGACATACAGGGGAAACTGAAGCTTTCTTT; CDR3aa: CASRHTGETEAFF; v_gene: TRBV3-1/TRBV3-2; d_gene: TRBD1; abundance: .; j_gene: TRBJ1-1
CDR3nt: TGTGCCAGCAGCCCCGGGGGGGCCCGCAATGAGCAGTTCTTC; CDR3aa: CASSPGGARNEQFF; v_gene: TRBV11-3; d_gene: TRBD2; abundance: .; j_gene: TRBJ2-1
CDR3nt: TGTGCCAGTAGACAGGGACCAAATCAGCCCCAGCATTTT; CDR3aa: CASRQGPNQPQHF; v_gene: TRBV2; d_gene: TRBD1; abundance: .; j_gene: TRBJ1-5
CDR3nt: TGTGCCAGCAGCTTAAAACAGGGGGATCAGCCCCAGCATTTT; CDR3aa: CASSLKQGDQPQHF; v_gene: TRBV7-8; d_gene: TRBD1; abundance: .; j_gene: TRBJ1-5
CDR3nt: TGTGCCAGCAGTTTCTCGGAGGGGGCTTACGAGCAGTACTTC; CDR3aa: CASSFSEGAYEQYF; v_gene: TRBV6-2/TRBV6-3; d_gene: .; abundance: .; j_gene: TRBJ2-7
CDR3nt: TGTGCCCGTTCAAGGGACAGAGGAGAGACCCAGTACTTC; CDR3aa: CARSRDRGETQYF; v_gene: TRBV30; d_gene: TRBD1; abundance: .; j_gene: TRBJ2-5